These 5 T cell receptor beta chains share one sample of origin, sequenced in a study of human T cells and chemical hapten exposure. Time point here: patch test 1, 2 weeks after DPC sensitization. The treatment was: therapeutic diphenylcyclopropenone sensitization with weekly scalp DPC. MiXCR, applied by TCRdb to the RACE reads, yields one record per CDR3 protein. The table records 74,000 or so distinct CDR3 sequences, approximately 12% of them present only once. Material: whole blood, obtained in connection with sensitization to the hapten diphenylcyclopropenone (DPC). The receptors come from a woman aged 60 to 75 with alopecia areata. Some clones in this sample may be carry-over from other donors' samples.

CDR3 in DNA: TGTGCCAGCAGCTTTCGGACTAGCTCCTACGAGCAGTACTTC. Translation: CASSFRTSSYEQYF. The chain combines TRBV3-1 with TRBJ2-7; 7 bases match TRBD2. The V gene end was trimmed by 5 bases and the J gene end by 0 bases; junction bases not matched to a gene: 4. The length of the CDR3 is 14 residues. Germline V CDR1 and CDR2: LGHDT, YNNKEL (reference sequence).

This clonotype was seen more than once but under ten times. The V gene is TRBV7-3, the J gene TRBJ2-1, with 14 bases aligning to TRBD2. The CDR3 covers 19 residues. The germline gives CDR1 SGHTA, CDR2 FQGTGA. Trimming at V came to 5 bases and at J to 7 bases, leaving 16 bases not matched to a gene. The CDR3 DNA is TGTGCCAGCAGCCGGAGGGGACTAGCGGGGGCCGAGGGGTGGAATGAGCAGTTCTTC. Residues: CASSRRGLAGAEGWNEQFF.

In its sample, this clonotype was seen a few times. V and J are TRBV9 and TRBJ2-3; D is unresolved. This CDR3 is built from 12 residues. Germline CDR1 SGDLS, CDR2 YYNGEE. V was shortened by 0 bases and J by 3 bases, with 2 bases between the two germline ends. This chain's CDR3 is CASSVVTDTQYF. In DNA form, the CDR3 reads TGTGCCAGCAGCGTAGTGACAGATACGCAGTATTTT.

V usage is TRBV18 and J usage is TRBJ2-6, with 9 bases that match TRBD1. Germline CDR1 is KGHSH and CDR2 is LQKENI. V lost 8 bases to trimming and J lost 2 bases; unmatched junction nucleotides: 4. The CDR3 has 15 residues. CDR3 loop: CASTTGGAGANVLTF. The CDR3 DNA reads TGTGCCAGCACCACAGGGGGCGCTGGGGCCAACGTCCTGACTTTC.

This clonotype has just a few counts. The rearrangement links TRBV7-8 to TRBJ1-5; D ambiguous. The CDR3 spans 15 residues. The V gene lost 1 base and the J gene lost 5 bases, with 12 bases spanning the gap. Germline CDR1 is SGHVS and CDR2 is FQNEAQ. CDR3 DNA: TGTGCCAGCAGCTTAGGGATTGCAGGTTATCAGCCCCAGCATTTT. It yields the protein CASSLGIAGYQPQHF.